Described below is a single T cell receptor (beta chain) sequence and its context. Its antigen is not identified. Trimming stripped 3 bases from V and 4 bases from J, with 14 bases between. The CDR3 has 15 residues. CDR1 is MNHEY and CDR2 is SMNVEV in the germline V gene (reference sequence). The sample originates from a study of Ad26.COV2.S vaccination and SARS-CoV-2 variants. The wider study: Of the COV1001 trial arms, the Ad26.COV2.S arm included the donor. Doses of Ad26.COV2.S were injected into muscle once or twice, 56 days apart. The study, taken as a whole, reports: TCR breadth and depth estimates may have understated total T cell responses.

The protocol was immunoSEQ multiplex PCR, while the TCRdb copy is restricted to in-frame clones and leaves out a portion. The table includes about 410,000 clones, approximately 89% detected once. Stated treatment: some 19 received Ad26.COV2.S at low or high dose, single or two shots; 5 received placebo; per-sample allocation not given. Each sample was drawn 63 days after the first injection (of vaccine or placebo). The clonotype originates from a person between 18 and 59 years old who received the Ad26.COV2.S COVID-19 vaccine or a placebo. The chain employs TRBV27 and TRBJ2-3, with D tentatively TRBD2 (6 bases). Sequenced material: peripheral blood, taken in a trial of Ad26.COV2.S vaccine versus placebo. The CDR3 bases are TGTGCCAGCAGTTTCGGAGGGCAGGGTGCAGATACGCAGTATTTT. The encoded protein is CASSFGGQGADTQYF.